These T cell receptor beta chains were read from a single sample in a study of blood T cells in healthy people across ages. From the 5' RACE reads, TCRdb called clonotypes with MiXCR, one entry per CDR3 protein. The sample holds roughly 1,000,000 distinct CDR3 sequences, less than 25% seen once. This sample was shared with a second study, whose subject was T cells of mothers and their children.

Sequenced input: blood. Source of these receptors: a girl under 10 years old in good health. The CDR3 runs from the conserved cysteine through the conserved F or W. A D gene is named only where the DNA matches it firmly. Rows may omit the clone size; those that give it use once, few, many or a size class.

-,-,TRBJ2-3,TRBV5-1,CASSLERASTDTQYF,TGCGCCAGCAGCTTGGAAAGGGCCAGCACAGATACGCAGTATTTT
-,few,TRBJ2-2,TRBV10-3,CAISEREEFGELFF,TGTGCCATCAGTGAAAGGGAAGAGTTCGGGGAGCTGTTTTTT
TRBD2,few,TRBJ2-1,TRBV20-1,CSARDLSSGSYNEQFF,TGCAGTGCTAGAGATTTGAGTAGCGGGTCCTACAATGAGCAGTTCTTC
-,-,TRBJ2-7,TRBV5-6,CASSLSGQSEQYF,TGTGCCAGCAGCTTGTCGGGTCAGTCCGAGCAGTACTTC
-,-,TRBJ2-1,TRBV20-1,CSARDLYTYNEQFF,TGCAGTGCTAGAGACCTCTACACCTACAATGAGCAGTTCTTC
TRBD1,-,TRBJ1-6,TRBV15,CATSRDGQGNPQNSPLHF,TGTGCCACCAGCAGAGATGGACAGGGCAACCCCCAGAATTCACCCCTCCACTTT
-,many,TRBJ1-1,TRBV27,CASSLGGAGTEAFF,TGTGCCAGCAGTTTAGGGGGGGCTGGGACTGAAGCTTTCTTT
TRBD1,-,TRBJ1-1,TRBV29-1,CSVVDRGVEAFF,TGCAGCGTTGTAGACAGGGGGGTTGAAGCTTTCTTT
TRBD2,-,TRBJ2-3,TRBV7-9,CASSLELAGVQDTQYF,TGTGCCAGCAGCTTAGAACTAGCGGGGGTTCAAGATACGCAGTATTTT
-,-,TRBJ2-5,TRBV28,CASTSVGDTPLQETQYF,TGTGCCAGCACCTCCGTCGGTGACACACCCCTCCAAGAGACCCAGTACTTC
TRBD1,-,TRBJ1-1,TRBV7-9,CASSLVGTAYEQGEAFF,TGTGCCAGCAGCTTAGTCGGGACAGCATATGAACAGGGTGAAGCTTTCTTT
-,-,TRBJ2-7,TRBV27,CASSSFTGSSYEQYF,TGTGCCAGCAGTTCCTTCACAGGGAGCTCCTACGAGCAGTACTTC
TRBD1,-,TRBJ1-2,TRBV7-2,CASSRGQGAYGYTF,TGTGCCAGCAGCCGGGGACAGGGAGCCTATGGCTACACCTTC
-,-,TRBJ1-2,TRBV6-5,CASSPDSRGYPF,TGTGCCAGCAGTCCCGACAGCAGAGGCTACCCCTTC
-,-,TRBJ2-5,TRBV7-2,CASSLNPGGAETQYF,TGTGCCAGCAGCTTAAACCCCGGGGGCGCAGAGACCCAGTACTTC
-,few,TRBJ2-5,TRBV4-2,CASSRVDSEPIF,TGTGCCAGCAGCCGCGTGGACTCAGAGCCGATCTTC
-,once,TRBJ2-7,TRBV24-1,CATSGSTGHEQYF,TGTGCCACCAGTGGATCGACAGGACACGAGCAGTACTTC
-,-,TRBJ2-7,TRBV29-1,CSALGGGRSEQYF,TGCAGCGCCCTGGGGGGCGGGCGGTCCGAGCAGTACTTC
-,few,TRBJ2-1,TRBV7-9,CASSLPWDEQFF,TGTGCCAGCAGCTTACCGTGGGATGAGCAGTTCTTC
-,-,TRBJ2-5,TRBV7-2,CASSLSRAMETQYF,TGTGCCAGCAGCTTAAGCAGAGCGATGGAGACCCAGTACTTC
-,few,TRBJ1-2,TRBV7-9,CASSNTVRELYGYTF,TGTGCCAGCAGCAATACGGTCCGGGAACTCTATGGCTACACCTTC